Listed below are T cell receptor beta chains from one sample, sequenced in a study of response to subunit inactivated influenza vaccine. One entry per CDR3 protein, called by TCRdb with MiXCR from the RT-PCR reads. The profile shows about 650,000 distinct CDR3 sequences, around 14% of them singletons. Source: PBMCs from blood, taken 12 days after vaccination. These receptors came from a man between 50 and 59 years old who received an inactivated influenza vaccine. The CDR3 runs from the conserved cysteine through the conserved F or W. Fields, in order: V gene, CDR3 protein.

v_gene: TRBV4-2
CDR3aa: CASSQDPAGSNEKLFF

v_gene: TRBV20-1
CDR3aa: CSAGLAGEQTQYF

v_gene: TRBV5-4
CDR3aa: CASSKGLAGGTYNEQFF

v_gene: TRBV4-2
CDR3aa: CASSQDWQGKRAGELFF

v_gene: TRBV5-1
CDR3aa: CASSFSMEGNSPLHF

v_gene: TRBV20-1
CDR3aa: CSAVPEDRGFQAFF

v_gene: TRBV18
CDR3aa: CASSLDWSGVDTQYF

v_gene: TRBV20-1
CDR3aa: CSAEGRGRAEAFF

v_gene: TRBV11-2
CDR3aa: CASSLGAGNSYEQYF

v_gene: TRBV7-2
CDR3aa: CASKTTGLNQPQHF

v_gene: TRBV24-1
CDR3aa: CATSDSLLGQGDQPQHF

v_gene: TRBV25-1
CDR3aa: CASSDPLTGKNSPLHF

v_gene: TRBV12-3/TRBV12-4
CDR3aa: CASSSRVVGPKYGYTF

v_gene: TRBV30
CDR3aa: CAWSVASGETQYF

v_gene: TRBV20-1
CDR3aa: CSAASGRAVNTQYF

v_gene: TRBV12-3/TRBV12-4
CDR3aa: CASSSRGNTEAFF

v_gene: TRBV20-1
CDR3aa: CSARGQRNTEAFF

v_gene: TRBV24-1
CDR3aa: CATSDPALPAEGYNEQFF

v_gene: TRBV20-1
CDR3aa: CSARGLAGGSSYNEQFF

v_gene: TRBV7-2
CDR3aa: CASSYQKATNEKLFF

v_gene: TRBV25-1
CDR3aa: CASSTNRELVYEQYF

v_gene: TRBV5-6
CDR3aa: CASSSRTAPLAEAFF

v_gene: TRBV4-1
CDR3aa: CASSQRGETNYGYTF

v_gene: TRBV27
CDR3aa: CASSFLGKDEQFF

v_gene: TRBV28
CDR3aa: CASSFAGGRADTQYF

v_gene: TRBV28
CDR3aa: CASSLTTSGRGEQYF

v_gene: TRBV5-1
CDR3aa: CASGTSGVLRETQYF

v_gene: TRBV30
CDR3aa: CAWRAEPGFSPLHF

v_gene: TRBV11-2
CDR3aa: CASSFRLAGELDRPETQYF

v_gene: TRBV4-1
CDR3aa: CASSQTGTGYSGELFF

v_gene: TRBV20-1
CDR3aa: CSATGTRRPYEQYF

v_gene: TRBV5-1
CDR3aa: CASSPAAVSYEQYF

v_gene: TRBV5-1
CDR3aa: CASSLRGSGNVFYNEQFF

v_gene: TRBV29-1
CDR3aa: CSVLAGHGELFF

v_gene: TRBV27
CDR3aa: CASSLSAAGLTDTQYF

v_gene: TRBV20-1
CDR3aa: CSARDSSSGTANTGELFF

v_gene: TRBV7-2
CDR3aa: CASSLTGITNEKLFF

v_gene: TRBV29-1
CDR3aa: CSVGEGSGGQPQHF

v_gene: TRBV11-2
CDR3aa: CASSPGHQTQYF

v_gene: TRBV10-3
CDR3aa: CAISEGRGSTNYGYTF

v_gene: TRBV28
CDR3aa: CASSDTYRVGGANVLTF